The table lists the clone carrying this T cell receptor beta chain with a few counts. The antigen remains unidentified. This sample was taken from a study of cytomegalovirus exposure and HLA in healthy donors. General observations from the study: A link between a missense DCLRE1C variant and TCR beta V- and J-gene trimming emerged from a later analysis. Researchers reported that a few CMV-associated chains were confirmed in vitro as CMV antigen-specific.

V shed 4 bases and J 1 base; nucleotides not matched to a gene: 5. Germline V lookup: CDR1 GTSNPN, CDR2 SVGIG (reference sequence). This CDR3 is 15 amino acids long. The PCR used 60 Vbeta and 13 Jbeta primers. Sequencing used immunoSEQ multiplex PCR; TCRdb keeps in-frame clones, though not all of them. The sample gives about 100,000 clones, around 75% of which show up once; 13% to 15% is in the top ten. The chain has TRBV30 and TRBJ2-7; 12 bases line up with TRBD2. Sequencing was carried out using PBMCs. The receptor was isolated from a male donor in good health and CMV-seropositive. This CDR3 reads CAWTKGLAGSYEQYF. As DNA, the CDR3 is TGTGCCTGGACCAAGGGACTAGCGGGTTCCTACGAGCAGTACTTC.